This TCR beta chain was documented in a study of regulatory T cells in long-lasting Graves disease. The time point here: newly diagnosed GD, antithyroid drugs for less than 3 months. Construction of the TCR library relied on RNA isolated from PBMCs. Staff drew about 8.9 milliliters of peripheral blood into EDTA tubes. This clonotype was observed many times. Researchers made TCR beta libraries by using iRepertoire HTBI primers and running Arm-PCR on CDR3 regions. MiXCR was run by TCRdb on the multiplex PCR reads, yielding one entry per CDR3 protein. Of roughly 500,000 distinct CDR3 sequences listed, more than 10% are singletons. The same specimen was also included in a second study, on T cells in Graves' hyperthyroidism and ophthalmopathy. That work states: Clonotypes that were expanded in thyroid above 0.001 mostly appeared in blood too.

Sequenced material: peripheral blood mononuclear cells (PBMCs), taken at new diagnosis, from a patient treated with antithyroid drugs. The receptor was derived from a woman between 25 and 40 years old with Graves disease.

The CDR3, as DNA: TGCAGTGCCCCCAATAGAGAACTAGCGGCTCTTGGGGCCTACAATGAGCAGTTCTTC. Protein sequence: CSAPNRELAALGAYNEQFF. The V and J genes are TRBV20-1 and TRBJ2-1; TRBD2 matches 8 bases. Trimming took 6 bases from V and 2 from J; bases not matched to a gene: 21. This CDR3 comprises 19 residues. Germline CDR1 and CDR2: DFQATT and SNEGSKA (reference sequence).